Listed below are T cell receptor beta chains from one sample, sequenced in a study of cytomegalovirus exposure and HLA in healthy donors. The method was immunoSEQ multiplex PCR; TCRdb's version includes in-frame clones alone and lacks a portion of them. This table has some 100,000 clones, 65% to 85% appearing once. Sequencing used PBMCs. These receptors all stem from a middle-aged man in good health and CMV-seropositive. Both conserved end residues are trimmed from each CDR3.

V	CDR3
TRBV7-8	ASSPPRGGYTGELF
TRBV7-9	ASSFGQGASYGYT
TRBV19	ATLPGTNNSPLH
TRBV11-3	ASSAPLGQPMNTEAF
TRBV14	ASSQFWTSTDTQY
TRBV6-4	ASSPGLEYDTQY
TRBV27	ASSWGGATYNSPLH
TRBV4-3	ASSQEDSIGNTIY
TRBV19	ASSMSRGNSPLH
TRBV7-2	ASSLIAQPT
TRBV2	ASNSGGGYQPQH
TRBV11-3	ASSPPGISGNTIY
TRBV27	ASSAPGQGAHGYT
TRBV4-3	ASSQDVYGQNTEAF
TRBV10-2	ASSGGLAREQF
TRBV5-1	ASSQGDGPYEQY
TRBV5-4	ASNRDRAYEQY
TRBV7-2	ASSFGTGVGEKLF
TRBV2	ASSDDRTQETQY
TRBV19	ASSIPPTGEQF
TRBV18	ASSPSGMAYNEQF
TRBV20-1	SASVNEKLF
TRBV4-1	ASSQALGGITYEQY
TRBV7-9	ASTLTGRRNEQF
TRBV28	ASSFRLSAGGTEAF
TRBV7-2	ASSSRGLAGGRGETQY
TRBV5-4	ASSLATGDGYEQY
TRBV19	ASSPQGDYGYT
TRBV7-9	AIWQVFGYT
TRBV4-1	ASSLGRGYDNEQF
TRBV6-1	ASSSQGINQPQH
TRBV19	ASSIVTGFKQPQH
TRBV6-1	ASRRVYEQY
TRBV19	ASSGRDYGYT
TRBV18	ASSPPGQGFGQPQH
TRBV28	ASTTFGEGVTYEQY
TRBV10-3	AISETGTYEQY
TRBV15	ATSRGEEWEAF
TRBV28	ASSLEAGKF
TRBV18	ASSLDRGRNEQY
TRBV5-1	ASSLLSGDYGYT
TRBV5-6	ASSYTSGEQF
TRBV6-1	ASSAGTGEEKLF
TRBV25-1	ASSVSGRMDTQY
TRBV7-2	ASSPIAGGAGELF
TRBV28	ASRYPGAGRSYT